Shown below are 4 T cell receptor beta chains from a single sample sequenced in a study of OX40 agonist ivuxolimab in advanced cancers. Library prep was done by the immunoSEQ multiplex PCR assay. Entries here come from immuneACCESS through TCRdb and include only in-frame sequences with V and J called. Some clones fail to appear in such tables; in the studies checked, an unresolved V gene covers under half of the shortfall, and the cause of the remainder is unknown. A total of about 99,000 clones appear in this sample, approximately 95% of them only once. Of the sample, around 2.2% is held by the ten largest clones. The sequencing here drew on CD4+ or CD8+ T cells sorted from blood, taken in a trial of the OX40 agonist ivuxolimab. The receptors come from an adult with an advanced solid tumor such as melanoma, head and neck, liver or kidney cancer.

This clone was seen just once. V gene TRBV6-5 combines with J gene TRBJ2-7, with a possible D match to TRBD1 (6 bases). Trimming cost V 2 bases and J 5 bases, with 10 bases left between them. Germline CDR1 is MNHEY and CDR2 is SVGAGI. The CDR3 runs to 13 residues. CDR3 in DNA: TGTGCCAGCAGTTACGTCAGGGGAGACGAGCAGTACTTC. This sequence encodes CASSYVRGDEQYF.

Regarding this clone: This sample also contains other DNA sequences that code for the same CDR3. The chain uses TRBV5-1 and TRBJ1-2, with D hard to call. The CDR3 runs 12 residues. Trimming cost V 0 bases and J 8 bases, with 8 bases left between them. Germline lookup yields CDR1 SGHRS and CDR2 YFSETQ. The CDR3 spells CASSLEGSGYTF. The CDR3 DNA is TGCGCCAGCAGCTTGGAGGGTTCCGGCTACACCTTC.

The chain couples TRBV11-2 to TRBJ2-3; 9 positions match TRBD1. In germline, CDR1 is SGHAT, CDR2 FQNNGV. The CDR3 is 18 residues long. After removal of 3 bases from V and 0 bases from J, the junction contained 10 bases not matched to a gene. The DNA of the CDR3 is TGTGCCAGCAGCTTCGATAAGGACAGGGGTAGGAGCACAGATACGCAGTATTTT. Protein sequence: CASSFDKDRGRSTDTQYF. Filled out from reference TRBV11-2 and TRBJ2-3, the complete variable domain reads EAGVAQSPRYKIIEKRQSVAFWCNPISGHATLYWYQQILGQGPKLLIQFQNNGVVDDSQLPKDRFSAERLKGVDSTLKIQPAKLEDSAVYLCASSFDKDRGRSTDTQYFGPGTRLTVL.

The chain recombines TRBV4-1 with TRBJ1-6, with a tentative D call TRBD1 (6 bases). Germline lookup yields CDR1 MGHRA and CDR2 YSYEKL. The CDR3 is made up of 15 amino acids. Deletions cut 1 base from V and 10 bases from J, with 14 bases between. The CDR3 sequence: CASSQVTGRWSPLHF. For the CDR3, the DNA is TGCGCCAGCAGCCAAGTTACAGGGAGGTGGTCACCCCTCCACTTT.